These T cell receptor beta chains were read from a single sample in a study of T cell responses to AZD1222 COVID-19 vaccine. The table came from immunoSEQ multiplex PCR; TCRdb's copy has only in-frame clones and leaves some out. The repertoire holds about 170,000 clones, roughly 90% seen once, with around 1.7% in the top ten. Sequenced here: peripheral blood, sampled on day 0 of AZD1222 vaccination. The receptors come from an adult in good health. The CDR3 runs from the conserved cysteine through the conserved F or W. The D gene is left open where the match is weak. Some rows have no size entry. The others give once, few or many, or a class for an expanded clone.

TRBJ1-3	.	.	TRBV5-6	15	TGTGCCAGCAGCTTGGGCAGAGGATCGGGAAACACCATATATTTT	CASSLGRGSGNTIYF
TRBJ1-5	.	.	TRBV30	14	TGTGCCTGGAGTGTACCGGGAGGGAGCCAGCCCCAGCATTTT	CAWSVPGGSQPQHF
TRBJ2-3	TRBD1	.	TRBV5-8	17	TGTGCCAGCAGCCCGGGACAGTCGTTCTCTAGCACAGATACGCAGTATTTT	CASSPGQSFSSTDTQYF
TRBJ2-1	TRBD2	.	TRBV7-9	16	TGTGCCAGCAGTCCGAGGGGGACTAGCCCTGTCCATGAGCAGTTCTTC	CASSPRGTSPVHEQFF
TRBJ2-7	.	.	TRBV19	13	TGTGCCAGTAGTAATGGACTGAACTACGAGCAGTACTTC	CASSNGLNYEQYF
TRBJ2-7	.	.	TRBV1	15	TGCACCAGCAGCCAAGGAAGGGTGCGAGGGTTGAAGCAGTACTTC	CTSSQGRVRGLKQYF
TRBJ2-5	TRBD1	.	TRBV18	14	TGTGCCAGCTCACCGGGGACAGTCGCGGAGACCCAGTACTTC	CASSPGTVAETQYF
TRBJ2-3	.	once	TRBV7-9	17	TGTGCCAGCACCCCTACTCTGGACTTCGATGGCACAGATACGCAGTATTTT	CASTPTLDFDGTDTQYF
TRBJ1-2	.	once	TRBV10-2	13	TGCGCCAGCAGTGAAAACCCTGGGTATGGCTACACCTTC	CASSENPGYGYTF
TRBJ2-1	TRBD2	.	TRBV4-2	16	TGTGCCAGCAGCCCCTCTGGCGGGGGGGCACACAATGAGCAGTTCTTC	CASSPSGGGAHNEQFF
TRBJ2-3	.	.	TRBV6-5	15	TGTGCCAGCAGTTACAAAGAGGTGGGCACAGATACGCAGTATTTT	CASSYKEVGTDTQYF
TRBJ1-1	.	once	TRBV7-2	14	TGTGCCAGCAGCTTAAATGCCTTAAACACCGAAGCTTTCTTT	CASSLNALNTEAFF
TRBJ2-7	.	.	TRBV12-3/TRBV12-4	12	TGTGCCAGCAGTTTTAAACTTGGGGAGCAGTACTTC	CASSFKLGEQYF
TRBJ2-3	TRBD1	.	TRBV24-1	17	TGTGCCACCAGTGATTTCGGCCAGGGGGCAGGAGGAGATACGCAGTATTTT	CATSDFGQGAGGDTQYF
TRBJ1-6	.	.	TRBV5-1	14	TGCGCCAGCAGCTTGGAACCGCCAAATTCACCCCTCCACTTT	CASSLEPPNSPLHF
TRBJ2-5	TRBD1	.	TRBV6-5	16	TGTGCCAGCAGTTACTCGCGGGACAGGGGGCTCGAGACCCAGTACTTC	CASSYSRDRGLETQYF
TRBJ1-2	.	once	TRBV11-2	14	TGTGCCAGCAGCTTAGCTCCGGGATCGAGGGCCCTCACCTTC	CASSLAPGSRALTF
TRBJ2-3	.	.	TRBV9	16	TGTGCCAGCAGCGTATTGGGCCCAAGTGGCACAGATACGCAGTATTTT	CASSVLGPSGTDTQYF
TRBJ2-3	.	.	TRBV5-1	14	TGCGCCAGCAGCGGGACCCCTCCGGCGGATACGCAGTATTTT	CASSGTPPADTQYF
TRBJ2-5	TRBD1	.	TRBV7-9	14	TGTGCCAGCAGCCCAGGACAGGGGAGGGAGACCCAGTACTTC	CASSPGQGRETQYF
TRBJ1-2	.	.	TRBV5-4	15	TGTGCCAGCAGCCCTGATAGTAGGGGGGGCTATGGCTACACCTTC	CASSPDSRGGYGYTF
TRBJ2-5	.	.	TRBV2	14	TGTGCCAGCAGTTGGACTGAGGTACAAGAGACCCAGTACTTC	CASSWTEVQETQYF
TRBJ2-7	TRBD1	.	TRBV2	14	TGTGCCAGCAGCTGGACAGGGGGTATAAACGAGCAGTACTTC	CASSWTGGINEQYF
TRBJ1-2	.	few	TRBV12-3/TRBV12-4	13	TGTGCCAGCAGCTTCGGCGGGGGGCGAGGCTACACCTTC	CASSFGGGRGYTF
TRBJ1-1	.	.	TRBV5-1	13	TGCGCCAGCAGCTTGATACAAGGGGCTGAAGCTTTCTTT	CASSLIQGAEAFF
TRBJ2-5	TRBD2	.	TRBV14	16	TGTGCCAGCAGCAAGGGACTAGCGGGGGGAAAAGAGACCCAGTACTTC	CASSKGLAGGKETQYF
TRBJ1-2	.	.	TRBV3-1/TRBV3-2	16	TGTGCCAGCAGCCAAGGTTTAGGGGCCAGACTCTATGGCTACACCTTC	CASSQGLGARLYGYTF
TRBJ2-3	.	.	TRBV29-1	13	TGCAGCGCCTCGGGCGGGGTGACAGATACGCAGTATTTT	CSASGGVTDTQYF
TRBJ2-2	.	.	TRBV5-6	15	TGTGCCAGCAGACCCATCCGGGACAACACCGGGGAGCTGTTTTTT	CASRPIRDNTGELFF
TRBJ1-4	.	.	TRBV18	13	TGTGCCAGCTGCGGGGGCATGAATGAAAAACTGTTTTTT	CASCGGMNEKLFF
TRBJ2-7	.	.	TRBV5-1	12	TGCGCCAGCGGGAAATCTTGGAACGAGCAGTACTTC	CASGKSWNEQYF
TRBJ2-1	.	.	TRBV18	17	TGTGCCAGCTCACCACCGAAGGCCGTCTCCCCCTACAATGAGCAGTTCTTC	CASSPPKAVSPYNEQFF
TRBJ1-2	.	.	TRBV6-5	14	TGTGCCAGCAGTCCCCGGGGTGCCAACTATGGCTACACCTTC	CASSPRGANYGYTF
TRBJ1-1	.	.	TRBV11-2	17	TGTGCCAGCAGCTCACCCGGGACAACGTCCGTGAACACTGAAGCTTTCTTT	CASSSPGTTSVNTEAFF
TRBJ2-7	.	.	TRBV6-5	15	TGTGCCAGCAGTCTGCTAGCAGGGAGCTCCTACGAGCAGTACTTC	CASSLLAGSSYEQYF
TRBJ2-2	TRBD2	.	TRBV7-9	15	TGTGCCAGCAGCCCCACGGGAGGGTTAGACGGGGAGCTGTTTTTT	CASSPTGGLDGELFF
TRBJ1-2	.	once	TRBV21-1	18	TGTGCCAGCAGCGTTTACTTTGTAGGGACCGCAGGTTTCTATGGCTACACCTTC	CASSVYFVGTAGFYGYTF